Each of the 30 T cell receptor beta chains below was sequenced from the same sample in a study of Ad26.COV2.S vaccination and SARS-CoV-2 variants. The treatment here: some 20 received Ad26.COV2.S at low or high dose, single or two shots; 5 received placebo; per-sample allocation not given. Samples analyzed were those drawn on day 63 after the first vaccine or placebo injection. TCRdb's copy holds only in-frame clones and misses some; the assay was immunoSEQ multiplex PCR. The data contain roughly 420,000 clones, about 88% of them seen just once; the ten biggest clones take up approximately 2.5%. The sequencing here drew on peripheral blood, taken in a trial of Ad26.COV2.S vaccine versus placebo. All receptors derive from a person between 18 and 59 years old who received the Ad26.COV2.S COVID-19 vaccine or a placebo.

The chain has TRBV2 and TRBJ2-7; no clear D gene. From germline, CDR1 is SNHLY and CDR2 FYNNEI. Trimming removed 9 bases at V and 2 bases at J, with 14 bases between. The CDR3 contains 13 residues. The CDR3 loop is CASALLLPYEQYF. CDR3 DNA: TGTGCCAGTGCACTATTACTACCCTACGAGCAGTACTTC.

The rearrangement joins TRBV5-1 to TRBJ2-1; either TRBD1 or TRBD2 may supply D (7 bases each). CDR1 and CDR2 from the germline V gene are SGHRS and YFSETQ. The CDR3 extends over 19 amino acids. Between the trimmed V and J ends, which lost 4 bases and 3 bases, there was a span of 26 bases. CDR3 region: CASSTVGSGGQTNYNEQFF. The CDR3 DNA reads TGCGCCAGCAGCACGGTAGGATCGGGGGGACAGACTAACTACAATGAGCAGTTCTTC.

The V and J genes are TRBV29-1 and TRBJ1-1, with unresolved D. V was trimmed by 3 bases and J by 0 bases, leaving 8 bases between them. CDR3 size: 13 residues. The germline V gene encodes CDR1 SQVTM and CDR2 ANQGSEA. CDR3 loop: CSVELTLNTEAFF. The CDR3 DNA is TGCAGCGTTGAGCTGACATTGAACACTGAAGCTTTCTTT.

This clone has only one observation. The chain couples TRBV28 to TRBJ2-3, with D unclear. The CDR3 is 15 amino acids. CDR1 is MDHEN, CDR2 SYDVKM, per germline. V dropped 3 bases and J dropped 5 bases, with 15 bases sitting between them. This CDR3 reads CASSFHLEKEDTQYF. The CDR3 region has the DNA TGTGCCAGCAGTTTCCACCTAGAAAAAGAAGATACGCAGTATTTT.

The count of this clone is one. This rearrangement joins TRBV5-1 to TRBJ1-1; no clear D. The CDR3 contains 13 residues. The germline gives CDR1 SGHRS, CDR2 YFSETQ. Trimming cost V 4 bases and J 1 base, with 8 bases left between them. The CDR3 spells CASSPTPNTEAFF. CDR3 bases: TGCGCCAGCAGCCCTACCCCGAACACTGAAGCTTTCTTT.

This chain uses TRBV2 with TRBJ2-7, with D perhaps given as TRBD1 or TRBD2 (5 bases each). CDR1 is SNHLY, CDR2 FYNNEI, per germline. Between the trimmed V and J ends, which lost 7 bases and 4 bases, there was a span of 14 bases. The CDR3 is made up of 13 amino acids. The DNA of the CDR3 is TGTGCCAGCAAAAGAGGGGCGGCTTACGAGCAGTACGTC. Amino acids: CASKRGAAYEQYV.

The chain has TRBV5-1 and TRBJ1-2; D unclear. Germline assignment: CDR1 SGHRS and CDR2 YFSETQ. V gave up 1 base and J gave up 0 bases, with 10 bases separating them. The CDR3 totals 15 residues. The CDR3 sequence is CASSLKGVSNYGYTF. The CDR3 nucleotides read TGCGCCAGCAGCTTGAAGGGAGTTTCTAACTATGGCTACACCTTC.

The chain carries TRBV7-2 and TRBJ2-7, with TRBD2 matching 10 bases. Germline values: CDR1 SGHTA, CDR2 FQGNSA. V shed 5 bases and J 0 bases; nucleotides not matched to a gene: 4. CDR3 length: 15 amino acids. CDR3 amino acids: CASSRTSGSSYEQYV. The DNA for the CDR3 is TGTGCCAGCAGCCGGACTAGCGGAAGCTCCTACGAGCAGTACGTC.

As DNA, the CDR3 is TGCGCCAGCAGCTTGTACCAGGTGGGGGGGGAGACCCAGTACTTC. This translates into CASSLYQVGGETQYF. The chain recombines TRBV5-1 with TRBJ2-5; TRBD2 agrees at 7 bases. Germline-derived CDR1 and CDR2 are SGHRS and YFSETQ. The ends lost 1 base at V and 5 bases at J; junction bases unmatched: 8. The CDR3 sequence is 15 residues long.

V usage is TRBV9 and J usage is TRBJ1-4; TRBD1 matches at 9 bases. The CDR3 is 14 residues long. V was pared by 3 bases and J by 6 bases, with 3 bases of the junction left unmatched. CDR1 SGDLS and CDR2 YYNGEE come from the germline V gene. The CDR3 coding sequence is TGTGCCAGCAGCGAGGACAGGGGTTATGAAAAACTGTTTTTT. Its protein product is CASSEDRGYEKLFF.

The chain couples TRBV7-9 to TRBJ2-3, with TRBD2 as a possible D gene (5 bases). Per the germline V gene, CDR1 is SEHNR and CDR2 is FQNEAQ (reference sequence). Trimming took 2 bases from V and 1 from J, leaving 10 bases between them. CDR3 size: 15 residues. CDR3 sequence reads: CASSLTRVGTDTQYF. The CDR3, as DNA: TGTGCCAGCAGCTTAACTAGAGTAGGCACAGATACGCAGTATTTT.

As to this clone: Because the CDR3's place on the DNA is in doubt, the DNA is left out and the CDR3 is given as listed by TCRdb. The chain has TRBV21-1 and TRBJ2-2; the table's D gene call, TRBD2, was not cross checked with the DNA. TRBV21-1 is deemed a pseudogene. The CDR3 has 16 residues if both end residues are counted. The CDR3 is CASSKVGVGAPGELFF.

This clone was found a few times. This chain uses TRBV6-5 with TRBJ1-5; D is ambiguous. Looked up from germline, CDR1 is MNHEY and CDR2 is SVGAGI. Trimming took off 10 bases at V and 0 bases at J, with 13 bases between the two ends. There are 14 residues in the CDR3. The CDR3 is CATNRVDSNQPQHF. The CDR3 DNA reads as TGTGCCACCAATCGAGTTGATAGCAATCAGCCCCAGCATTTT.

The rearrangement uses TRBV29-1 and TRBJ2-3, with TRBD2 matching 13 bases. Per germline, CDR1 SQVTM and CDR2 ANQGSEA. The V gene end was trimmed by 4 bases and the J gene end by 5 bases; junction bases not matched to a gene: 3. The CDR3 spans 14 residues. CDR3 nucleotides: TGCAGCGTTGCCACTAGCGGGGGGGTAGATACGCAGTATTTT. Translation gives CSVATSGGVDTQYF.

The rearrangement joins TRBV28 to TRBJ1-2; 7 bases are a match to TRBD1. Germline lookup yields CDR1 MDHEN and CDR2 SYDVKM. The CDR3 is made up of 14 amino acids. J was trimmed by 4 bases and V by 3 bases; bases with no gene match: 5. Written as DNA, the CDR3 is TGTGCCAGCAGTTTTCCCCGGGACAGCTATGGCTACACCTTC. Translation gives CASSFPRDSYGYTF.

The chain uses TRBV3-1 (or the pseudogene TRBV3-2) and TRBJ1-1; D not resolved. V lost 2 bases to trimming and J lost 0 bases, with 7 bases between them. CDR1 is LGHDT and CDR2 is YNNKEL in the germline V gene (reference sequence). The CDR3 is made up of 14 amino acids. The CDR3 loop is CASSQWGLNTEAFF. The CDR3 DNA follows: TGTGCCAGCAGCCAATGGGGTTTGAACACTGAAGCTTTCTTT.

This rearrangement joins TRBV5-1 to TRBJ1-1; maybe TRBD1 (5 bases). The V end lost 0 bases, the J end lost 1 base, and 10 bases lay between the germline ends. The CDR3 loop spans 15 amino acids. The germline V gene has CDR1 SGHRS and CDR2 YFSETQ. The CDR3, as DNA: TGCGCCAGCAGCTTGGATCGGGGGTGGAACACTGAAGCTTTCTTT. Protein product: CASSLDRGWNTEAFF.

The CDR3 here is CASSLEGYGYTF. The DNA of the CDR3 is TGTGCCAGCAGCTTAGAGGGTTATGGCTACACCTTC. The chain combines TRBV7-3 with TRBJ1-2; D ambiguous. The CDR3 sequence is 12 residues long. V was trimmed by 2 bases and J by 5 bases, leaving 6 bases between them. Per germline, CDR1 SGHTA and CDR2 FQGTGA.

The CDR3 DNA reads as TGTGCCATCAGCCCCACGGGGGCCTGGGCTTTCTTT. This sequence encodes CAISPTGAWAFF. This chain links TRBV10-3 with TRBJ1-1; D may be TRBD1 (6 bases). The CDR3 covers 12 residues. The V and J ends lost 6 bases and 11 bases respectively, with 16 bases between them. Germline assignment: CDR1 ENHRY and CDR2 SYGVKD.

The chain carries TRBV9 and TRBJ2-1, with 11 bases that match TRBD2. From germline, CDR1 is SGDLS and CDR2 YYNGEE. The CDR3 loop spans 20 amino acids. V dropped 3 bases and J dropped 4; count of bases not matched to a gene: 18. The CDR3 region is CASSERPGLAAAGSYNEQFF. CDR3 bases: TGTGCCAGCAGCGAGCGACCGGGACTAGCGGCCGCCGGGTCTTACAATGAGCAGTTCTTC.

The V gene is TRBV19, the J gene TRBJ2-3; no definite D call. V lost 6 bases to trimming and J lost 5 bases, with 9 bases between them. Germline CDR1 and CDR2: LNHDA and SQIVND (reference sequence). The CDR3 totals 12 residues. The CDR3 nucleotides read TGTGCCAGTAGCGCGGACGGAGATACGCAGTATTTT. It translates to CASSADGDTQYF.

V and J are TRBV7-3 and TRBJ2-1, with TRBD2 matching over 10 bases. The CDR3 is 15 residues long. V lost 3 bases to trimming and J lost 6 bases; unmatched junction nucleotides: 5. Germline V gives CDR1 SGHTA, CDR2 FQGTGA. CDR3 DNA sequence: TGTGCCAGCAGCTTGAGCGGGAGGGCCGGCAATGAGCAGTTCTTC. Its translation: CASSLSGRAGNEQFF.

The chain joins TRBV4-1 to TRBJ1-4; D uncertain. V was trimmed by 1 base and J by 10 bases, leaving 10 bases between them. The CDR3 runs 13 residues. Germline V gene data show CDR1 as MGHRA and CDR2 as YSYEKL. The CDR3 nucleotides read TGCGCCAGCAGCCAAGGGCCCCAGACAAAACTGTTTTTT. Its protein is CASSQGPQTKLFF.

The chain has TRBV5-5 and TRBJ2-6; 8 bases are shared with TRBD1. Germline-derived CDR1 and CDR2 are SGHKS and YYEKEE (reference sequence). The V segment lost 4 bases and the J segment 2 bases; nucleotides outside the gene matches: 11. There are 18 residues in the CDR3. This CDR3 reads CASSRLGRGRAGANVLTF. CDR3 coding DNA: TGTGCCAGCAGCCGATTGGGCAGGGGGCGAGCTGGGGCCAACGTCCTGACTTTC. Combining the CDR3 with reference TRBV5-5 and TRBJ2-6 gives the whole variable domain DAGVTQSPTHLIKTRGQQVTLRCSPISGHKSVSWYQQVLGQGPQFIFQYYEKEERGRGNFPDRFSARQFPNYSSELNVNALLLGDSALYLCASSRLGRGRAGANVLTFGAGSRLTVL.

The V gene is TRBV19, the J gene TRBJ1-5; D unresolved. Trimming stripped 8 bases from V and 1 base from J, with 12 bases between. Per the germline V gene, CDR1 is LNHDA and CDR2 is SQIVND (reference sequence). The CDR3 length is 14 residues. The CDR3 region has the DNA TGTGCCAGTGATAGGACGGGGAGCAATCAGCCCCAGCATTTT. Protein sequence: CASDRTGSNQPQHF.

J is TRBJ2-1 and V is TRBV5-1; 7 bases are a match to TRBD1. The V gene end was trimmed by 8 bases and the J gene end by 8 bases; junction bases not matched to a gene: 10. The length of the CDR3 is 13 residues. Germline V gives CDR1 SGHRS, CDR2 YFSETQ. The CDR3: CASSVGGLDEQFF. The CDR3 DNA sequence: TGCGCCAGTAGTGTAGGGGGCCTAGATGAGCAGTTCTTC.

The DNA for the CDR3 is TGTGCCAGCAGCCGGATCGGGACGGGATACAATGAGCAGTTCTTC. This gives the protein CASSRIGTGYNEQFF. V gene TRBV5-4 combines with J gene TRBJ2-1; the D call may be TRBD1 or TRBD2 (5 bases each). CDR1 and CDR2 from the germline V gene are SGHNT and YYREEE (reference sequence). The CDR3 totals 15 residues. Between the trimmed V and J ends, which lost 4 bases and 4 bases, there was a span of 15 bases.

The chain is built from TRBV12-3 or TRBV12-4 and TRBJ1-2; 7 bases are a match to TRBD1. With 6 bases clipped from V and 7 bases from J, the junction kept 8 bases outside the gene matches. This CDR3 contains 13 residues. This CDR3 is CASSPTGAPGYTF. The DNA of the CDR3 is TGTGCCAGCAGCCCTACAGGGGCGCCTGGCTACACCTTC.

V is TRBV6-6 and J is TRBJ2-5; TRBD1 matches at 9 bases. This CDR3 is built from 13 residues. Germline trimming cut 7 bases from V and 5 bases from J; bases unmatched to any gene: 5. CDR1 is MNHNY and CDR2 is SVGAGI in the germline V gene (reference sequence). In nucleotides, the CDR3 is TGTGCCAGCATACAGGGGGCGCAGGAGACCCAGTACTTC. Protein: CASIQGAQETQYF.

The V and J genes are TRBV5-4 and TRBJ2-3; D might be TRBD1 (5 bases). V was shortened by 4 bases and J by 7 bases, with 16 bases between the two germline ends. Germline assignment: CDR1 SGHNT and CDR2 YYREEE (reference sequence). This CDR3 has 14 amino acids. The CDR3, as DNA: TGTGCCAGCAGCCCCTATAGTGGGGCAAATACGCAGTATTTT. This translates into CASSPYSGANTQYF.